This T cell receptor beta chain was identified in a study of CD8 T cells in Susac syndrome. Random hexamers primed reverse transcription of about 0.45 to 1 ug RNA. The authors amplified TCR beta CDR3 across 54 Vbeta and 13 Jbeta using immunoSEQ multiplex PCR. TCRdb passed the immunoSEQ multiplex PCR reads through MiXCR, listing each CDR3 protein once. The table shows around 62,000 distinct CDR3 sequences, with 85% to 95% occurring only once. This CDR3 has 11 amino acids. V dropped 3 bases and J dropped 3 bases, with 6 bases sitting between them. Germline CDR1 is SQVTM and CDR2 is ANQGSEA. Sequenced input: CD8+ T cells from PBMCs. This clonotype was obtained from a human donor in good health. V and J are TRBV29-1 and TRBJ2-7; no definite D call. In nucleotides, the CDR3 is TGCAGCGTTGAGGGTTACTACGAGCAGTACTTC. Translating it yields CSVEGYYEQYF.